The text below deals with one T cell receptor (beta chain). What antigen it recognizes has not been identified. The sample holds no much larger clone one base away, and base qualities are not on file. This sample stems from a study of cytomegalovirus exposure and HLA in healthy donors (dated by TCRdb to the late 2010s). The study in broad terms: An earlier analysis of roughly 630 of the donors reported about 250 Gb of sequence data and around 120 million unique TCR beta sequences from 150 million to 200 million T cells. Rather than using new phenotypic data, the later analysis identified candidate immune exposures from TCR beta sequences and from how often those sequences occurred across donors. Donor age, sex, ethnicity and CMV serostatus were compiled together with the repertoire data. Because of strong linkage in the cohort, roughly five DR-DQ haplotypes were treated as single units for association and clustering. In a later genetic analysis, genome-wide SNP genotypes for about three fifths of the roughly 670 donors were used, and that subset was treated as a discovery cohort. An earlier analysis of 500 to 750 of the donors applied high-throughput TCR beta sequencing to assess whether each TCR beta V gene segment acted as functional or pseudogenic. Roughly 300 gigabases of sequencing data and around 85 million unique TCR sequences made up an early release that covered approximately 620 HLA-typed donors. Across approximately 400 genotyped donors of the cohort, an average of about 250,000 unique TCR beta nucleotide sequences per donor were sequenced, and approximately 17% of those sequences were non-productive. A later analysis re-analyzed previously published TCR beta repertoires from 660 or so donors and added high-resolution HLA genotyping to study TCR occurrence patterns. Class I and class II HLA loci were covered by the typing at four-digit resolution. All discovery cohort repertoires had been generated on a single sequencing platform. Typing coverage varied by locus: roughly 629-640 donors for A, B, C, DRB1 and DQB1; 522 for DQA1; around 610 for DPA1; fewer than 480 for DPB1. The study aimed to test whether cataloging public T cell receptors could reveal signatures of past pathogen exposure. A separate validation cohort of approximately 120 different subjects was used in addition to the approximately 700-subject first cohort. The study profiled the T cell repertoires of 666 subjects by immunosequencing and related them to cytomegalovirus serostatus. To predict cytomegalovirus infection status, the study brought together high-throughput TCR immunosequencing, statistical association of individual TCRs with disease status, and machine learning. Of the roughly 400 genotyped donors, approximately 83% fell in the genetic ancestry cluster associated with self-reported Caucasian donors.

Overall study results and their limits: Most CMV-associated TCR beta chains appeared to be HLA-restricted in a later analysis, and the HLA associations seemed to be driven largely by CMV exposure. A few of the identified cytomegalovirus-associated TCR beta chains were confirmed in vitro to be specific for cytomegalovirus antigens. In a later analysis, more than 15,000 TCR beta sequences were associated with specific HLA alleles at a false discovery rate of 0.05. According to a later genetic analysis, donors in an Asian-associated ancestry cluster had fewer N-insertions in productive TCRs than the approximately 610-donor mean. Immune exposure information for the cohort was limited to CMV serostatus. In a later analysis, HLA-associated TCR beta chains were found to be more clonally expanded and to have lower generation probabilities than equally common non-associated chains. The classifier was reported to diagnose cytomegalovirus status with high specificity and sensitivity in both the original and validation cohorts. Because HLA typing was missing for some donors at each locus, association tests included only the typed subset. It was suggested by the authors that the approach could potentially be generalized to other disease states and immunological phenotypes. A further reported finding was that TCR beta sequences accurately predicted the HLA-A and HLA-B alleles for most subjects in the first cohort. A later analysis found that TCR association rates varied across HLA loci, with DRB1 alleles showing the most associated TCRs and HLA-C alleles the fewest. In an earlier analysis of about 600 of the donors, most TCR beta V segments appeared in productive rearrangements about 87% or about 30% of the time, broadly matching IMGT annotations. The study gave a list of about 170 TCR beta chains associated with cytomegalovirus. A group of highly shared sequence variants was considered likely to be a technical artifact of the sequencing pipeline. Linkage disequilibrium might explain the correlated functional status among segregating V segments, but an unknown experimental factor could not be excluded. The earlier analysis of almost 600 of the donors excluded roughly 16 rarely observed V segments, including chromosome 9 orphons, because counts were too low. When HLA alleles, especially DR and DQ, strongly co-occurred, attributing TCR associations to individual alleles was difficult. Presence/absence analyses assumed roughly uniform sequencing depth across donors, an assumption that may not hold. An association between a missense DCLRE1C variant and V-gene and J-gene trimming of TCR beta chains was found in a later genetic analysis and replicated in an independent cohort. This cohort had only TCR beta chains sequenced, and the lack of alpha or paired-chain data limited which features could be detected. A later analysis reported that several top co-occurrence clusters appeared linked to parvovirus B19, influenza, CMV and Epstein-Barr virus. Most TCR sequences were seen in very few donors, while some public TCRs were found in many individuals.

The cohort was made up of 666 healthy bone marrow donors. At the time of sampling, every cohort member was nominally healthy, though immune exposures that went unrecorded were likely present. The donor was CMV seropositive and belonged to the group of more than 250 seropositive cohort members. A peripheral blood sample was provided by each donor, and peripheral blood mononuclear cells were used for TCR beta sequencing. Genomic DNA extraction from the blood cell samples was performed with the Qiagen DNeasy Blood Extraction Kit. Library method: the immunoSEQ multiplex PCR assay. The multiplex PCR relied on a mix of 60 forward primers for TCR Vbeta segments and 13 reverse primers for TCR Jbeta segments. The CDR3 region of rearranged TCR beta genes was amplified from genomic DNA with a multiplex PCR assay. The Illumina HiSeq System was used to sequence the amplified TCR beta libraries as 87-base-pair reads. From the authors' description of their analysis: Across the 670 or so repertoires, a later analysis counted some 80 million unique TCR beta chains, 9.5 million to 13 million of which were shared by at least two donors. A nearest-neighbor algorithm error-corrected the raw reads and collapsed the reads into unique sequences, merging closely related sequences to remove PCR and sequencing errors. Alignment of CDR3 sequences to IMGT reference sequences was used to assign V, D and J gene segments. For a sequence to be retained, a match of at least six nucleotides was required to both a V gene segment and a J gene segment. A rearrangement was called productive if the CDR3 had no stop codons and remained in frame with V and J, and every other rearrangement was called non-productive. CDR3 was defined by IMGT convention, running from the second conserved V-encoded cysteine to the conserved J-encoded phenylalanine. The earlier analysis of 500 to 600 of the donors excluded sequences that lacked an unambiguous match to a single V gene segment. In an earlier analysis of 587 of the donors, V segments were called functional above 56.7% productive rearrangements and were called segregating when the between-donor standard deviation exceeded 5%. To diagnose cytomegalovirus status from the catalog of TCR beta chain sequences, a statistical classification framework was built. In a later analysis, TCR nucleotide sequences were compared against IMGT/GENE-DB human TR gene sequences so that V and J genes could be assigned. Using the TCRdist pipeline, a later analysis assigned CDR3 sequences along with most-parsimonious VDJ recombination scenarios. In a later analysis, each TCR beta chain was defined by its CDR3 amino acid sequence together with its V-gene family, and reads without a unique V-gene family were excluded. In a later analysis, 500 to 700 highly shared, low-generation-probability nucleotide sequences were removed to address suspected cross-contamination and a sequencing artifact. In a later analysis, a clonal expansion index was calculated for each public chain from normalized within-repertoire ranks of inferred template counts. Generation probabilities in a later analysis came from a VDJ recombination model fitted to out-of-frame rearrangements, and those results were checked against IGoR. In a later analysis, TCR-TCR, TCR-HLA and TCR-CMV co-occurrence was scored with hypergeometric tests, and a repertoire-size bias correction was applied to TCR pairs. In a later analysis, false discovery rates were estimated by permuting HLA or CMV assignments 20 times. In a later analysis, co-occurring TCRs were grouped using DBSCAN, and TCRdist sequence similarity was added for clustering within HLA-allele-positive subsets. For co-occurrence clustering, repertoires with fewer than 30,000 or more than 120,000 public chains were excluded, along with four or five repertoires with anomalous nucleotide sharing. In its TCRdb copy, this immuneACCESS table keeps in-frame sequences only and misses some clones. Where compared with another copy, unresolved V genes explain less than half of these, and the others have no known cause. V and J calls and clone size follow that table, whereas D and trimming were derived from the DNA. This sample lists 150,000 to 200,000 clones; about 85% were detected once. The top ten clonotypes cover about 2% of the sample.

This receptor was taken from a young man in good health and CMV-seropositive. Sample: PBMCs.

The nucleotide sequence is TGTGCCAGTAGTACCCCAGGGGGTCTAGAAGGAAAACTGTTTTTT. This yields the protein CASSTPGGLEGKLFF. The chain joins TRBV19 to TRBJ1-4; 7 bases in between match TRBD1. Sequences LNHDA (CDR1) and SQIVND (CDR2) are obtained from the germline V gene (reference sequence). The CDR3 measures 15 amino acids from cysteine to phenylalanine. The read is trimmed to its CDR3 DNA, 45 bases read in frame from base 1. The germline V and J ends show losses of 4 bases and 10 bases respectively, and no gene match explains 12 bases of the junction.